This entry is about one T cell receptor (beta chain). Its antigen is unknown. The table came from immunoSEQ multiplex PCR; TCRdb's copy has only in-frame clones and leaves some out. The data contain around 130,000 clones, roughly 88% of them singletons. The data are from a study of T cell responses to AZD1222 COVID-19 vaccine. Whole-study results and caveats: After two AZD1222 doses, spike-specific TCR breadth and depth rose versus day 0. Variant regions that are unmutated are reportedly the target of nearly half of spike-specific TCRs.

CDR1 is SGHAT, CDR2 FQNNGV, per germline. The CDR3 covers 13 residues. Trimming removed 5 bases from V and 8 bases from J, with 15 bases in between. The receptor comes from an adult in good health. The starting material was peripheral blood, obtained on day 0 of MenACWY control vaccination. The V gene is TRBV11-2, the J gene TRBJ1-2; no clear D gene. The CDR3 reads CASSRGNRLGYTF. The CDR3 region has the DNA TGTGCCAGCAGCCGAGGGAATAGGTTGGGCTACACCTTC. The whole variable domain, filled in from reference TRBV11-2 and TRBJ1-2, reads EAGVAQSPRYKIIEKRQSVAFWCNPISGHATLYWYQQILGQGPKLLIQFQNNGVVDDSQLPKDRFSAERLKGVDSTLKIQPAKLEDSAVYLCASSRGNRLGYTFGSGTRLTVV.